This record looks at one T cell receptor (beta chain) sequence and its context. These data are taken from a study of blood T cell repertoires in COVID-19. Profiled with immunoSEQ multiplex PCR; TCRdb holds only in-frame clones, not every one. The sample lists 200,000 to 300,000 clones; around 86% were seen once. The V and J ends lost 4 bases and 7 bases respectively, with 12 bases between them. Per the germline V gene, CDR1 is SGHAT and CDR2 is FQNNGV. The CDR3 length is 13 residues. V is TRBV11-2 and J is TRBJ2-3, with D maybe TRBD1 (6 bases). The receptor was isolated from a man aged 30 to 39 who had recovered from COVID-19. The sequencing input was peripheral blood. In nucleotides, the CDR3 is TGTGCCAGCAGCTCCAGGGGTCCTAATACGCAGTATTTT. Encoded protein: CASSSRGPNTQYF. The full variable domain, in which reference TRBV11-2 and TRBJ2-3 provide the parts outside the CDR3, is EAGVAQSPRYKIIEKRQSVAFWCNPISGHATLYWYQQILGQGPKLLIQFQNNGVVDDSQLPKDRFSAERLKGVDSTLKIQPAKLEDSAVYLCASSSRGPNTQYFGPGTRLTVL.